This T cell receptor (beta chain) was captured in a study of blood T cell repertoires in COVID-19. The wider study: Sites across the United States, Italy and Spain contributed samples from acute and convalescent COVID-19. In each case, the material was cDNA or gDNA derived from T cells, B-cell-depleted T cells, or PBMCs.

The CDR3 extends over 14 amino acids. Trimming cost V 1 base and J 6 bases; bases outside gene matches: 3. Looked up from germline, CDR1 is MGHDK and CDR2 is SYGVNS. Repertoires were generated with immunoSEQ multiplex PCR, while TCRdb's copy carries only in-frame clones and drops some. This table has 150,000 to 200,000 clones, more than 70% appearing once. Seattle patient enrollment occurred during active infection, with longitudinal follow-up thereafter. This clonotype originated in an older person with COVID-19, enrolled during active disease. This chain links TRBV25-1 with TRBJ2-3; 8 bases agree with TRBD2. Sequenced input: peripheral blood. This chain's CDR3 is CASSEFAGGDTQYF. CDR3 sequence (DNA): TGTGCCAGCAGTGAATTTGCGGGAGGTGATACGCAGTATTTT.